This TCR beta chain is from a study of CD8 T cells in ankylosing spondylitis. Study results and caveats: CD8+ disease-linked clones were present at relatively low frequencies in blood.

In this sample, this clonotype turned up many times. The antigen is unknown. Germline-derived CDR1 and CDR2 are WNHNN and SYGVQD (reference sequence). V shed 3 bases and J shed 5 bases, with 8 bases lying between them. This CDR3 is 13 amino acids long. TCRdb analysed the 5' RACE reads with MiXCR anew, one entry per CDR3 protein. Seen here are fewer than 200,000 distinct CDR3 sequences, roughly 18% observed once, and the top ten hold approximately 7.8%. The source is a male donor with ankylosing spondylitis or in good health (not recorded which). The chain links TRBV10-1 to TRBJ2-1; D call uncertain. The material sequenced was blood, either unsorted or a sorted T cell fraction (not recorded which). The CDR3 sequence: CASSEDRDNEQFF. CDR3 sequence (DNA): TGCGCCAGCAGTGAAGATCGAGACAATGAGCAGTTCTTC.